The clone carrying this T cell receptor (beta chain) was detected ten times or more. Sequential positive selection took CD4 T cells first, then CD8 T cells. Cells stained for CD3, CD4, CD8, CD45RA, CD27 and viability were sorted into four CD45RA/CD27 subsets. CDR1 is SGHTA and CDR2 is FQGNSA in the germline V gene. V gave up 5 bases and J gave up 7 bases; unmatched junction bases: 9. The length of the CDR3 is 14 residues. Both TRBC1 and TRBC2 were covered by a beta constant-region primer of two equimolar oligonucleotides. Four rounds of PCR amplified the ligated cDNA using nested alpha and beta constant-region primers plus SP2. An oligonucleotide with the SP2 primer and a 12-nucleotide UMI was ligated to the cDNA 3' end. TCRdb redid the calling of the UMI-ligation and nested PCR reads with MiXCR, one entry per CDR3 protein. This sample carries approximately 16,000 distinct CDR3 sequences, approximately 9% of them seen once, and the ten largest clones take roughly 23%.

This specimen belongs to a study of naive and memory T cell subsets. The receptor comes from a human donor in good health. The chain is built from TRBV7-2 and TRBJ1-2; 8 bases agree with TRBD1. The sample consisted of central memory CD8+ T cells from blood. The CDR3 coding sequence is TGTGCCAGCAGCCTACAGGGGGGGCGGGTTGGCTACACCTTC. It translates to CASSLQGGRVGYTF.